This TCR beta chain was identified during a study of T cells expressing NK-cell markers. As for the study in general: Obtained from sorted CD3+CD56+NKG2C+, CD3+CD56+NKG2C- and CD3+CD56-NKG2C+ T cells were the TCR beta repertoires.

TCRdb re-called the 5' RACE reads, yielding one record per CDR3 amino acid sequence without DNA. The specimen's table records about 540,000 distinct CDR3 sequences. The CDR3 covers 15 residues. From germline, CDR1 is SQVTM and CDR2 ANQGSEA. The rearrangement uses TRBV29-1 and TRBJ2-5. The sample consisted of blood T cells: a sorted CD56 or NKG2C T cell subset, CD4+ or CD8+ T cells, or bulk PBMC T cells (not recorded which). This sequence was found in a man younger than 30 in good health. The CDR3 region is CSVEEFGVGQETQYF.